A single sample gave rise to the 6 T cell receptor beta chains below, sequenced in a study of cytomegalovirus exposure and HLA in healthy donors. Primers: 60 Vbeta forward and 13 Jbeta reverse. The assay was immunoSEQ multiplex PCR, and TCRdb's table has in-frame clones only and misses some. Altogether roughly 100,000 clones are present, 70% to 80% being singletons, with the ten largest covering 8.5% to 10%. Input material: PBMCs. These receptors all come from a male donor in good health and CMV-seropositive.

The CDR3 sequence: CASSLGQGLLGEQYF. The CDR3 DNA follows: TGTGCCAGCAGCCTCGGACAGGGACTCCTTGGGGAGCAGTACTTC. This chain uses TRBV7-9 with TRBJ2-5, with 8 bases fitting TRBD1. The V gene's germline CDR1 is SEHNR and CDR2 FQNEAQ (reference sequence). This CDR3 is built from 15 residues. After removal of 5 bases from V and 11 bases from J, the junction contained 16 bases not matched to a gene. The entire variable domain, with the rest obtained from reference TRBV7-9 and TRBJ2-5, is as follows: DTGVSQNPRHKITKRGQNVTFRCDPISEHNRLYWYRQTLGQGPEFLTYFQNEAQLEKSRLLSDRFSAERPKGSFSTLEIQRTEQGDSAMYLCASSLGQGLLGEQYFGPGTRLLVL.

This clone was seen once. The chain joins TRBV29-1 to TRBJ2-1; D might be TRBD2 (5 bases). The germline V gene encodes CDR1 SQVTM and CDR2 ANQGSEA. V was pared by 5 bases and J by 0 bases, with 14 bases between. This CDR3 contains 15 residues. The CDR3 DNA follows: TGCAGCGTTCTTGAGGGCCCTAGCTCCTACAATGAGCAGTTCTTC. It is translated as CSVLEGPSSYNEQFF.

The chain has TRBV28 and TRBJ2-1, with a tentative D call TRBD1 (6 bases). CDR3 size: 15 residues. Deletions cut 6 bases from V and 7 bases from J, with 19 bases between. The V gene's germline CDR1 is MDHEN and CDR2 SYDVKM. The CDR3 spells CASSPTGPRRNEQFF. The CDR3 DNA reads TGTGCCAGCAGCCCTACAGGGCCGAGGAGAAATGAGCAGTTCTTC.

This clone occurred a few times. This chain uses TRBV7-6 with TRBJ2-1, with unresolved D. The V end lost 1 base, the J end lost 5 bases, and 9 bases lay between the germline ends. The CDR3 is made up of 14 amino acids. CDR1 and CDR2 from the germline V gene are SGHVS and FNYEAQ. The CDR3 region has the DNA TGTGCCAGCAGCTTAGTTCCCGAGGACAATGAGCAGTTCTTC. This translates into CASSLVPEDNEQFF.

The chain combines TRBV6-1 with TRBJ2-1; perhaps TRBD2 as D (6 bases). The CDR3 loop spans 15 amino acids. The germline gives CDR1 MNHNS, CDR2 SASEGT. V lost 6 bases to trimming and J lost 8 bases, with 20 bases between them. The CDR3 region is CASRSGTFEGHEQFF. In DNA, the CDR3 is TGTGCCAGCAGATCCGGGACTTTCGAGGGGCATGAGCAGTTCTTC.

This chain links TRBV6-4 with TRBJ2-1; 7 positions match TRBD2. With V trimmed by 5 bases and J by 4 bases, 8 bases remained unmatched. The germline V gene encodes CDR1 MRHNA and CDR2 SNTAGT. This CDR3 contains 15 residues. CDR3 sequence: CASSREAGDYNEQFF. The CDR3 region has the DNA TGTGCCAGCAGTCGTGAGGCGGGAGATTACAATGAGCAGTTCTTC.